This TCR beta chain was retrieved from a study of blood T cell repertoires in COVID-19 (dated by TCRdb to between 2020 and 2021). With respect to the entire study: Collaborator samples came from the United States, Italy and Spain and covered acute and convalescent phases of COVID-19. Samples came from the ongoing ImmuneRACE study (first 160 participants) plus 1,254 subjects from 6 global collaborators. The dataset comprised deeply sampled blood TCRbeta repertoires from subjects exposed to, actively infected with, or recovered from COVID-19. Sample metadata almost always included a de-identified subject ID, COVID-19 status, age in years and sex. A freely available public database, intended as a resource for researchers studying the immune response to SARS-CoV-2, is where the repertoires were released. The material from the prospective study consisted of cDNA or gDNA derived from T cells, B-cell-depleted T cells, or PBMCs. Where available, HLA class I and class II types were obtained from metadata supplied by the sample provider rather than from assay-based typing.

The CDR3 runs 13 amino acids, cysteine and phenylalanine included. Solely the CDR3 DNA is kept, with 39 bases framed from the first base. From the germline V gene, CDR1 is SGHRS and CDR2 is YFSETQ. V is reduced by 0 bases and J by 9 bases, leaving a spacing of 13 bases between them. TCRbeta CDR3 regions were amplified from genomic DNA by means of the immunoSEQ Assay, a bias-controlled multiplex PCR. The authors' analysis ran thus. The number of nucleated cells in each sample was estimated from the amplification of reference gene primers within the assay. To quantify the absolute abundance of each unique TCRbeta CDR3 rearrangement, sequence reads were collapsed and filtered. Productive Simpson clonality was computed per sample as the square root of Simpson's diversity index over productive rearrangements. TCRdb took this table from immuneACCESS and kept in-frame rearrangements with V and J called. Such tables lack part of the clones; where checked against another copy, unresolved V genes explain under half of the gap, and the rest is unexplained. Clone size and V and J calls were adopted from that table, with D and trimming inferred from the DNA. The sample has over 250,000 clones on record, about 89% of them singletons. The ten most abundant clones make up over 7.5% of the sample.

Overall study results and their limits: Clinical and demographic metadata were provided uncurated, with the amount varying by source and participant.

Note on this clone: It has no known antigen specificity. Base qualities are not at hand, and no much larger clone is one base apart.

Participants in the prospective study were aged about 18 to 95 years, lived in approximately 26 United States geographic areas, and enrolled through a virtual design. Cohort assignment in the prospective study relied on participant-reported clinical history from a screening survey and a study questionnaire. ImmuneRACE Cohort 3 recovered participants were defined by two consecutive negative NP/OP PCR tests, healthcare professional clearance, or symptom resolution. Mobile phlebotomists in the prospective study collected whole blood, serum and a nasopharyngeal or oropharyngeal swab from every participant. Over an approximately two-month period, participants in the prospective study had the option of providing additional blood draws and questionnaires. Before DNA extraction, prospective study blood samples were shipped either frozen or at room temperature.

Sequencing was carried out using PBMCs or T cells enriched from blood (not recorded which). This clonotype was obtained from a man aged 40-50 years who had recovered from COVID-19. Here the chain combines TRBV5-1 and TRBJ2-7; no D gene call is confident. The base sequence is TGCGCCAGCAGCTTGGCCGGTGAGGTCGTGCAGTACTTC. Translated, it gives CASSLAGEVVQYF.